This TCR beta chain is from a study of T cell changes during pregnancy in multiple sclerosis. TCRdb's table, derived via immunoSEQ multiplex PCR, lists solely in-frame clones and lacks some. The data contain 50,000 to 75,000 clones, more than 85% of them singletons. V was pared by 3 bases and J by 5 bases, with 17 bases of the junction left unmatched. Germline loops: CDR1 MGHRA, CDR2 YSYEKL. The CDR3 runs to 18 residues. Specimen: CD8+ T cells from peripheral blood mononuclear cells, collected in the third trimester of pregnancy. The origin of this receptor is a female donor with multiple sclerosis, enrolled in a pregnancy study. This chain connects TRBV4-1 to TRBJ2-7; 9 positions agree with TRBD2. Here the CDR3 reads CASSHLAGSGGREDEQYF. In DNA form, the CDR3 reads TGCGCCAGCAGCCATTTGGCGGGATCCGGCGGGAGGGAGGACGAGCAGTACTTC.